This T cell receptor beta chain originates from a study of blood T cell repertoires in COVID-19. With 3 bases removed from V and 2 bases from J, the gap between germline ends came to 3 bases. The length of the CDR3 is 12 residues. Using immunoSEQ multiplex PCR, the repertoire was profiled, and TCRdb retains in-frame clones only, with some absent. The sample has 91,000 or so clones; about 82% are singletons. This clone has just one count. This chain links TRBV12-3 or TRBV12-4 with TRBJ2-3; no clear D. The sequenced sample was peripheral blood. The TCR sequence derives from a woman aged 60-75 years in a cohort sampled during active or convalescent COVID-19. The CDR3 spells CASSFNTDTQYF. As DNA, the CDR3 is TGTGCCAGCAGTTTCAACACAGATACGCAGTATTTT.